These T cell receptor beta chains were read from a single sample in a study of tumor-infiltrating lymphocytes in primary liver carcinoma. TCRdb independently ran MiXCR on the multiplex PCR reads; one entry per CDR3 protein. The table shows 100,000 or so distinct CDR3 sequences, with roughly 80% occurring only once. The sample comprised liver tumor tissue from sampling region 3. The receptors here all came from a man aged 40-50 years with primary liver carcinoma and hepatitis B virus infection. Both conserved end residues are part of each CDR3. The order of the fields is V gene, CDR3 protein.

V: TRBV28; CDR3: CTSSRTETNTGELFF
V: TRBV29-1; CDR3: CSVAPSGANVLTF
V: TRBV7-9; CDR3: CASSQSTTNTGEQFF
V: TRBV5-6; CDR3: CTSSLVPSGPSYNEQFF
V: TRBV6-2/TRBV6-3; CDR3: CASSPTDETQYF
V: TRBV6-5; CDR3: CASSGMTGATRQYEQYF
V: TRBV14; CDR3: CASSQANPPWENDYTF
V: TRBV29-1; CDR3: CSVGAGNQPHHF
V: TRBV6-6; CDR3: CASTPPGGTDTQYF
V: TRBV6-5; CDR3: CVGSPDWETQYF
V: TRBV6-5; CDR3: CATRTITTEGNSIYF
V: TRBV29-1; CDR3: CSVGGVGLRETQYF
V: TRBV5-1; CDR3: CASCRSSGRVAYNEQFF
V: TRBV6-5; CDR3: CASSYSMGGSTETFF
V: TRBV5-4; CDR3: CASCTDQETQYF
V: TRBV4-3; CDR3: CASRQDLGGRGGYTF
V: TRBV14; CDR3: CASGAVVGWVNNEQSF
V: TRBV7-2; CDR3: CASNTPTGTVHEQNF
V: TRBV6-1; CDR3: CAISEARGRLVVYEQYF
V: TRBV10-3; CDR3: CAGSRQVEETQYF
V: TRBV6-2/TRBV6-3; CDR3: CASSYSGGSYSEQFF
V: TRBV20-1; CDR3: CSAPRRLTDTQYF
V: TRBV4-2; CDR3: CASSQDSNGRVFF
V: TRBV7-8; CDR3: CVRSSSEVAGNQPQHF
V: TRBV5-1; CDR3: CASSFGTSVTGGTYEQYF
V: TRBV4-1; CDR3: CASSQASGGRFNEQSF
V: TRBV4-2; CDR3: CASSQERTSGSIYEQLF
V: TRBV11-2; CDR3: CASSLVFLSYNEQFF
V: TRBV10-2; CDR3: CASSESLRGGEQYF
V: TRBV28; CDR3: CASTTDGHPGYTF
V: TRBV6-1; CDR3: CASAWKAGEVYEQYF
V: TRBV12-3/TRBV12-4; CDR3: CASCLLIGLKNEQYF